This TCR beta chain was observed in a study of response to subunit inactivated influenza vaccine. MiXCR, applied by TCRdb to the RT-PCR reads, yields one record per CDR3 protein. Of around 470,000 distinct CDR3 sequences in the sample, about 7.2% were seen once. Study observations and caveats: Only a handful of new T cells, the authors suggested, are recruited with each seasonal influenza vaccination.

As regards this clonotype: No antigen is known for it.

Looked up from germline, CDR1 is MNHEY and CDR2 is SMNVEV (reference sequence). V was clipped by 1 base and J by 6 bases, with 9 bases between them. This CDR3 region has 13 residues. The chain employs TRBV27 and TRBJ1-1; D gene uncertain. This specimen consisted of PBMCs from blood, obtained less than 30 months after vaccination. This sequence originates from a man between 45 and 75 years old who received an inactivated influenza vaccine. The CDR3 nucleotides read TGTGCCAGCAGTTTATTGGCCGCGGCTGAAGCTTTCTTT. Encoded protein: CASSLLAAAEAFF.